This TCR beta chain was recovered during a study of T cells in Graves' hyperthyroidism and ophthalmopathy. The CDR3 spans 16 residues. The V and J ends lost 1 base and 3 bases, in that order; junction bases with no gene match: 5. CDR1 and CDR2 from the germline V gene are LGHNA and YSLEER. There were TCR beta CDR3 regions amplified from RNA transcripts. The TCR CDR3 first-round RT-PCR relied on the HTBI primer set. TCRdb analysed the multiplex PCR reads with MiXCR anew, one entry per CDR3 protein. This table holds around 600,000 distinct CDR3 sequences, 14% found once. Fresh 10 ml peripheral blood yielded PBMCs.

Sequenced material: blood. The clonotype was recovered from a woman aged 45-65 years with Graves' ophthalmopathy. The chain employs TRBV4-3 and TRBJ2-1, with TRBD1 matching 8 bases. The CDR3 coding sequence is TGCGCCAGCAGCCAAGTGGGGACAGGCTACTACAATGAGCAGTTCTTC. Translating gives CASSQVGTGYYNEQFF.